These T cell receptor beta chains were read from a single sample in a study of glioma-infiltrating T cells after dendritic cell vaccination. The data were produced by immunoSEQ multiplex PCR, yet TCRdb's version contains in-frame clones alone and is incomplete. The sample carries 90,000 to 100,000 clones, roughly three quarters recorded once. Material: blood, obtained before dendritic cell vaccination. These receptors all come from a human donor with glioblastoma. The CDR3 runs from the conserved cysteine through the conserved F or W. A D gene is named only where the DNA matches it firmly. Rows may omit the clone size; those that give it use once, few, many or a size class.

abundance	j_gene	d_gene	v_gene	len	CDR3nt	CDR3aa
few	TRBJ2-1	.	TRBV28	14	TGTGCCAGCATGGAGCGCTACTCCTACAATGAGCAGTTCTTC	CASMERYSYNEQFF
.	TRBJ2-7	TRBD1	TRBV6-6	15	TGTGCCAGCAGTTACTCGGGGACAGCCGCCTACGAGCAGTACTTC	CASSYSGTAAYEQYF
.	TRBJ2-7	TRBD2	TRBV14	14	TGTGCCAGCAGCCAAGTCGGGAGGGCCCACGAGCAGTACTTC	CASSQVGRAHEQYF
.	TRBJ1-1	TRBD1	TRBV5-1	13	TGCGCCAGCACCTTGGACAGGGCCACTGAAGCTTTCTTT	CASTLDRATEAFF
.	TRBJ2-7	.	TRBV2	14	TGTGCCAGCAGTGCACGATTTGGGGGGAACGAGCAGTACTTC	CASSARFGGNEQYF
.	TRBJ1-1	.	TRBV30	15	TGTGCCTGGAGTGTACCATCCACAGGTCGGACTGAAGCTTTCTTT	CAWSVPSTGRTEAFF
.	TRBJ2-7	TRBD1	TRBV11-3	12	TGTGCCAGCAGCTCGACAGGGGACGAGCAGTACTTC	CASSSTGDEQYF
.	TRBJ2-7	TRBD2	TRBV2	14	TGTGCCAGCAGTCTGGGACTAGCGGGAGGTGAGCAGTACTTC	CASSLGLAGGEQYF
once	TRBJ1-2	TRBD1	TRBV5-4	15	TGTGCCAGCAGCGAGGACAGGGGGCCTCACTATGGCTACACCTTC	CASSEDRGPHYGYTF
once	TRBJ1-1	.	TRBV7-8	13	TGTGCCAGCAGCTTGTGGGAGGGATCTGAAGCTTTCTTT	CASSLWEGSEAFF
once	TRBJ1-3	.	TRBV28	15	TGTGCCAGCAGAGGACAACGGTCCTCTGGAAACACCATATATTTT	CASRGQRSSGNTIYF
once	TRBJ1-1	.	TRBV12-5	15	TGTGCTAGTGGTTTGGGCGCAGGGTGGATACATGAAGCTTTCTTT	CASGLGAGWIHEAFF
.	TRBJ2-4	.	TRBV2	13	TGTGCCGGACAGTTAAGGGGGAAAAACATTCAGTACTTC	CAGQLRGKNIQYF
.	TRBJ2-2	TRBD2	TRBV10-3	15	TGTGCCATCAGTGAAGATCCAGCGGGAACCGGGGAGCTGTTTTTT	CAISEDPAGTGELFF
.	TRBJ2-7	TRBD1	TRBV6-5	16	TGTGCCAGCAGTTACTCGTTATTGGACAGGTACTACGAGCAGTACTTC	CASSYSLLDRYYEQYF
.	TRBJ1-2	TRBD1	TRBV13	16	TGTGCCAGCAGCAATCGACAGGGTGGATGGGACTATGGCTACACCTTC	CASSNRQGGWDYGYTF
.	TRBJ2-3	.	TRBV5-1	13	TGCGCCAGCAGCCCAGCGGACACAGATACGCAGTATTTT	CASSPADTDTQYF
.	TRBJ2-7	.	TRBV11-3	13	TGTGCCAGCAGCTTCGGAGTGTCTGGCGAGCAGTACTTC	CASSFGVSGEQYF
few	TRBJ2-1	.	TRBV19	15	TGTGCCAGTAGTATTATGGGCTCCCCCTACAATGAGCAGTTCTTC	CASSIMGSPYNEQFF
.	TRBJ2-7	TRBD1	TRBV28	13	TGTGCCAGCGGGAGAGGGACAGCCTACGAGCAGTACTTC	CASGRGTAYEQYF
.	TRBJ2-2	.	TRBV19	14	TGTGCCAGTAGTAAAGGGGATCGACCCGGGGAGCTGTTTTTT	CASSKGDRPGELFF
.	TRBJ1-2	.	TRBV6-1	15	TGTGCCAGCAGTGAAGGATTCGTGGGGCTCTATGGCTACACCTTC	CASSEGFVGLYGYTF
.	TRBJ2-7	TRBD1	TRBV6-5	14	TGTGCCAGCAGCCCCGGGGACAGGGACGCGGGGCAGTACTTC	CASSPGDRDAGQYF
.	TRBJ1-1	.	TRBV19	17	TGTGCCAGTAGTATAGATCACGGAGGGGCGGGGAACACTGAAGCTTTCTTT	CASSIDHGGAGNTEAFF
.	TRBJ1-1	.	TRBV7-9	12	TGTGCCAGCAGCTTCGCGAAGACTGAAGCTTTCTTT	CASSFAKTEAFF
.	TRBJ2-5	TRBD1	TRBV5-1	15	TGCGCCAGCAGCTACGGGACAGTGAGCCAAGAGACCCAGTACTTC	CASSYGTVSQETQYF
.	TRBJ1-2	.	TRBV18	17	TGTGCCAGCTCACCGCAAGGCCGGGATCCTTCTGAAGATGGCTACACCTTC	CASSPQGRDPSEDGYTF
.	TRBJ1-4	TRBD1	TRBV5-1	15	TGCGCCAGCACCTTAGGGACAGCGGCTGGGGAAAAACTGTTTTTT	CASTLGTAAGEKLFF
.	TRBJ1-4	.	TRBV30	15	TGTGCCTGGCAACAGGGTTTTGCAACTAATGAAAAACTGTTTTTT	CAWQQGFATNEKLFF
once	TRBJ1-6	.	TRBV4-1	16	TGCGCCAGCAGCCAAGAGACCCAGGTGGCCTGGTCACCCCTCCACTTT	CASSQETQVAWSPLHF
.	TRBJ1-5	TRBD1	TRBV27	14	TGTGCCAGCAGTACGGGACAGGGGTTTCGGCCCCAGCATTTT	CASSTGQGFRPQHF
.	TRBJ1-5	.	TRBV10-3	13	TGTGCCATCGGTCTACAGAGCAATCAGCCCCAGCATTTT	CAIGLQSNQPQHF
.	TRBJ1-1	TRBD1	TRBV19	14	TGTGCCAGTACCTCAGGGGGCTGGAACACTGAAGCTTTCTTT	CASTSGGWNTEAFF
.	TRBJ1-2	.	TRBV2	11	TGTGCCAGCGCACAGAACTATGGCTACACCTTC	CASAQNYGYTF
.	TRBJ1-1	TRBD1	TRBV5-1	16	TGCGCCAGCAGCTCTTCACCCCAGGGGGCGAACACTGAAGCTTTCTTT	CASSSSPQGANTEAFF
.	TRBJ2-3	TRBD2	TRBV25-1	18	TGTGCCAGCAGTGAACCGGGCCCCAGCGGGGACTACACAGATACGCAGTATTTT	CASSEPGPSGDYTDTQYF
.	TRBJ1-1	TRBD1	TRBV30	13	TGTGCCTTCCAGACAGGGACGGACACTGAAGCTTTCTTT	CAFQTGTDTEAFF
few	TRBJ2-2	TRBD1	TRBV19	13	TGTGCCAGTAGGAAACAGGGGACCGGGGAGCTGTTTTTT	CASRKQGTGELFF
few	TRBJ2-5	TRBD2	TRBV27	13	TGTGCCAGCAGGTTCGGGGGGCAAGAGACCCAGTACTTC	CASRFGGQETQYF
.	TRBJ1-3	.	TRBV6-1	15	TGTGCCAGCAGTGTGGGGCCGACATCGGGAAACACCATATATTTT	CASSVGPTSGNTIYF
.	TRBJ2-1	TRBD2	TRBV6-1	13	TGTGCCACGCGACTAGCGGGGTACAATGAGCAGTTCTTC	CATRLAGYNEQFF
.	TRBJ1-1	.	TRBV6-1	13	TGTGCCAGCACGCCGACATATCACACTGAAGCTTTCTTT	CASTPTYHTEAFF
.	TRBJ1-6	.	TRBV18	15	TGTGCCAGCTCACCAAGTTCGGGTGTCGGGTTACCCCTCCACTTT	CASSPSSGVGLPLHF
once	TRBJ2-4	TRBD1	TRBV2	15	TGTGCCAGCAGTGGGACAGGGAGGGCCAAAAACATTCAGTACTTC	CASSGTGRAKNIQYF
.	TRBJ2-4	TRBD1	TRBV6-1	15	TGTGCCAGCAGTGACTTTGGACAGGGCCTTGGCATTCAGTACTTC	CASSDFGQGLGIQYF